Listed below are T cell receptor beta chains from one sample, sequenced in a study of tumor and adjacent non-tumor tissue in lung cancer. Each CDR3 protein gets one entry after TCRdb re-called the multiplex PCR reads with MiXCR. This table has 85,000 to 130,000 distinct CDR3 sequences, approximately 65% appearing once. Sequenced: distant non-tumor lung tissue. The receptors originated from a man younger than 40 with non-small cell lung cancer. The CDR3 runs from the conserved cysteine through the conserved F or W. The D gene is left open where the match is weak. The size field is filled for only some rows; it gives once, few, many or a size class.

v_gene: TRBV29-1
d_gene: .
abundance: .
j_gene: TRBJ2-3
CDR3nt: TGCAGCGTTAGTTTGACAGATACGCAATATTTT
CDR3aa: CSVSLTDTQYF

v_gene: TRBV29-1
d_gene: .
abundance: .
j_gene: TRBJ2-5
CDR3nt: TGCAGCGTGGGGGGCGGCGGACGAGAGACCCAGTACTTC
CDR3aa: CSVGGGGRETQYF

v_gene: TRBV6-5
d_gene: .
abundance: .
j_gene: TRBJ2-3
CDR3nt: TGTGCCAGCAGTTACTCTTCAGATACGAAGTGTTTT
CDR3aa: CASSYSSDTKCF

v_gene: TRBV12-3/TRBV12-4
d_gene: TRBD1
abundance: many
j_gene: TRBJ2-1
CDR3nt: TGTGCCAGCAGCCCAGGGGGTCACGAGCAGTTCTTC
CDR3aa: CASSPGGHEQFF

v_gene: TRBV29-1
d_gene: .
abundance: many
j_gene: TRBJ2-7
CDR3nt: TGCAGCGCTTCTCAGGGTCAGCAGTACTTC
CDR3aa: CSASQGQQYF

v_gene: TRBV6-1
d_gene: TRBD1
abundance: .
j_gene: TRBJ2-2
CDR3nt: TGTGCCAGCACCTACAGGGGGCCTGGGGAGCTGTTTTTT
CDR3aa: CASTYRGPGELFF

v_gene: TRBV5-4
d_gene: .
abundance: .
j_gene: TRBJ1-5
CDR3nt: TGTGCCGGCAGCTTGGATGCCAGGTCAGATCAGCCCCAGCATTTT
CDR3aa: CAGSLDARSDQPQHF

v_gene: TRBV25-1
d_gene: .
abundance: .
j_gene: TRBJ2-3
CDR3nt: TGTGGCAGCAGTGAAGTACAAGATACGCAATATTTT
CDR3aa: CGSSEVQDTQYF

v_gene: TRBV12-3/TRBV12-4
d_gene: TRBD1
abundance: .
j_gene: TRBJ2-2
CDR3nt: TGTGTCAGCGGTAAATACCCCGGGACAGGGGTCACTGGGGAGCTGTTTTTT
CDR3aa: CVSGKYPGTGVTGELFF

v_gene: TRBV11-2
d_gene: .
abundance: few
j_gene: TRBJ1-5
CDR3nt: TGTGCCAGCAGCTTAGCAACGGTCAGCTATAATCAGCCCCAGCATTTT
CDR3aa: CASSLATVSYNQPQHF

v_gene: TRBV10-3
d_gene: .
abundance: many
j_gene: TRBJ2-3
CDR3nt: TGTGCCACCGTAGAGGGGACCCACCGGGGGACAGATACGCAGTATTTT
CDR3aa: CATVEGTHRGTDTQYF

v_gene: TRBV20-1
d_gene: .
abundance: .
j_gene: TRBJ2-7
CDR3nt: TGCAGTGCTAGAAGGGTGACCTCCTATGAGCATTACTTC
CDR3aa: CSARRVTSYEHYF

v_gene: TRBV6-5
d_gene: .
abundance: .
j_gene: TRBJ1-5
CDR3nt: TGTGCCAGCAGAACAGGGAGTAGCATTCAGCCCCAGCATTTT
CDR3aa: CASRTGSSIQPQHF

v_gene: TRBV6-1
d_gene: .
abundance: many
j_gene: TRBJ1-5
CDR3nt: TGTGCCAGCAGTGAATTTATTAGGGCGGGCAATCAGCCCCAGCATTTT
CDR3aa: CASSEFIRAGNQPQHF

v_gene: TRBV12-3/TRBV12-4
d_gene: TRBD2
abundance: many
j_gene: TRBJ2-5
CDR3nt: TGTGCCAGCAGGCGGACTAGCGAAGAGACCCAGTACTTC
CDR3aa: CASRRTSEETQYF

v_gene: TRBV6-1
d_gene: TRBD2
abundance: .
j_gene: TRBJ2-4
CDR3nt: TGTGCCAGCGGTGCTAGCGGGAGATGGGGCATTCAGTACTTC
CDR3aa: CASGASGRWGIQYF